The 19 T cell receptor beta chains below all came from one sample that was sequenced in a study of low-dose radiotherapy and immunotherapy resistance in tumors. Alpha- and beta-chain coverage of first-strand cDNA came from TRAV- and TRBV-specific primers. The TCRs were subjected to amplification over roughly 18 PCR cycles employing a constant-region primer in conjunction with a V-primer adapter. TCRdb processed the reads anew with MiXCR; each CDR3 protein has one entry. The repertoire holds under 90,000 distinct CDR3 sequences, with roughly 31% as singletons. Time point indicated: before trial treatment. The sequences come from PBMCs, collected before treatment. Source of these receptors: a female donor with ovarian cancer.

The V gene is TRBV5-1, the J gene TRBJ2-2; no clear D. Deletions cut 2 bases from V and 7 bases from J, with 12 bases between. The CDR3 contains 14 residues. Germline V gene data show CDR1 as SGHRS and CDR2 as YFSETQ. The CDR3 loop is CASSFLAPGGELFF. In DNA, the CDR3 is TGCGCCAGCAGCTTCTTAGCTCCCGGCGGGGAGCTGTTTTTT.

CDR3: CSVGAVSYEQYF. The CDR3 DNA reads TGCAGCGTTGGGGCTGTTTCCTACGAGCAGTACTTC. The chain uses TRBV29-1 and TRBJ2-7; D unclear. The CDR3 length is 12 residues. The V gene lost 4 bases and the J gene lost 1 base, with 8 bases spanning the gap. Germline-derived CDR1 and CDR2 are SQVTM and ANQGSEA.

This clonotype has at least ten counts. The V call is TRBV7-8, the J call TRBJ2-7; the match to TRBD2 covers 10 bases. CDR3 size: 20 residues. Per germline, CDR1 SGHVS and CDR2 FQNEAQ. The trim removed 1 base at V and 3 bases at J, leaving 18 bases unmatched. The CDR3 DNA is TGTGCCAGCAGCTTAGGGGTCCGTCCTACCTTAGCGGGGGGATTCTACGAGCAGTACTTC. Translation: CASSLGVRPTLAGGFYEQYF.

With regard to this clonotype: This likely reflects a read error, since a far larger clone is one base away. The V gene is TRBV4-1, the J gene TRBJ2-1; TRBD2 agrees at 13 bases. CDR1 is MGHRA and CDR2 is YSYEKL in the germline V gene. J was trimmed by 10 bases and V by 5 bases; bases with no gene match: 20. The CDR3 is made up of 19 amino acids. CDR3 sequence: CASSAWTSGSSLWRYEQFF. In nucleotides, the CDR3 is TGCGCCAGCAGCGCCTGGACTAGCGGGAGCTCTCTTTGGCGGTACGAGCAGTTCTTC.

This clonotype rates as medium-sized. This rearrangement joins TRBV2 to TRBJ1-1, with D possibly matching TRBD1 (6 bases). V gave up 11 bases and J gave up 4 bases, with 17 bases separating them. The length of the CDR3 is 13 residues. Germline-derived CDR1 and CDR2 are SNHLY and FYNNEI. The CDR3 DNA is TGTGCCGTAACGCAGGGGCGTGGCACTGAAGCTTTCTTT. Protein product: CAVTQGRGTEAFF.

This chain links TRBV29-1 with TRBJ2-7; D remains unclear. The CDR3 is 11 residues long. V dropped 6 bases and J dropped 3 bases, with 9 bases sitting between them. Germline lookup yields CDR1 SQVTM and CDR2 ANQGSEA. The CDR3 here is CSVRLGYEQYF. Here the CDR3 DNA reads TGCAGCGTCCGGCTAGGCTACGAGCAGTACTTC.

This sequence joins TRBV19 and TRBJ2-2; tentatively, D is TRBD1 or TRBD2 (6 bases each). V was cut by 6 bases and J by 1 base, with 15 bases left in between. The V gene's germline CDR1 is LNHDA and CDR2 SQIVND (reference sequence). This CDR3 region has 16 residues. CDR3 in DNA: TGTGCCAGTAGCCGCCGGGGGCAGGGGAACACCGGGGAGCTGTTTTTT. This codes for CASSRRGQGNTGELFF. The full variable domain, its missing parts supplied by reference TRBV19 and TRBJ2-2, is DGGITQSPKYLFRKEGQNVTLSCEQNLNHDAMYWYRQDPGQGLRLIYYSQIVNDFQKGDIAEGYSVSREKKESFPLTVTSAQKNPTAFYLCASSRRGQGNTGELFFGEGSRLTVL.

The rearrangement uses TRBV28 and TRBJ2-7; D gene ambiguous. Germline CDR1 is MDHEN and CDR2 is SYDVKM. The CDR3 contains 11 residues. CDR3 residues: CAAQGRYEQYF. The DNA for the CDR3 is TGTGCGGCGCAAGGGCGTTACGAGCAGTACTTC.

This clonotype was seen repeatedly, ten times or more. This chain uses TRBV7-9 with TRBJ1-1; the D gene is possibly TRBD1 (5 bases). V was clipped by 5 bases and J by 5 bases, with 12 bases between them. The CDR3 spans 13 residues. CDR1 and CDR2 from the germline V gene are SEHNR and FQNEAQ (reference sequence). This CDR3 is CASSDDRGTEAFF. The CDR3 DNA is TGTGCCAGCAGCGACGACAGAGGAACTGAAGCTTTCTTT.

The J gene is TRBJ2-1, the V gene TRBV6-8; TRBD2 matches 10 bases. V lost 7 bases and J lost 7; bases outside the gene matches: 7. The germline gives CDR1 MNHGY, CDR2 SAAAGT. There are 14 residues in the CDR3. The chain's CDR3 is CASKRVSGRNEQFF. The CDR3 region has the DNA TGTGCCAGCAAAAGGGTTAGCGGGAGGAATGAGCAGTTCTTC.

In its sample, this clonotype was seen many times. The V gene is TRBV5-1, the J gene TRBJ2-2; TRBD1 agrees at 7 bases. J gave up 4 bases and V 6 bases, and 9 bases lay outside the gene matches. The germline CDR1 and CDR2 sequences are SGHRS and YFSETQ. This CDR3 is 15 amino acids long. The CDR3 is CASNLYRGSTGELFF. The CDR3, as DNA: TGCGCCAGCAACCTTTACAGGGGTTCCACCGGGGAGCTGTTTTTT.

This sequence joins TRBV4-2 and TRBJ2-4; a weak D match, TRBD1 (6 bases). Germline loops: CDR1 LGHNA, CDR2 YNFKEQ. V was pared by 1 base and J by 7 bases, with 14 bases between. The CDR3 has 15 residues. CDR3 sequence: CASSQVSTGSNIQYF. DNA for the CDR3: TGTGCCAGCAGCCAAGTATCCACAGGGTCCAACATTCAGTACTTC.

This sequence joins TRBV21-1 and TRBJ2-3. TRBV21-1 is a known pseudogene. The CDR3 loop spans 14 amino acids. The chain's CDR3 is CASTKRRSTDTQYF. The CDR3, as DNA: TGTGCCAGCACCAAAAGGCGTAGCACAGATACGCAGTATTTT.

Note on this clonotype: A far bigger clonotype differs at one base, so this is likely a read error. This sequence joins TRBV5-6 and TRBJ2-7; D gene unclear. Deletions cut 2 bases from V and 7 bases from J, with 10 bases between. Per the germline V gene, CDR1 is SGHDT and CDR2 is YYEEEE. The CDR3 length is 12 residues. Written as DNA, the CDR3 is TGTGCCAGCAGCTTTTTACGCCCTGAGCAGTACTTC. This codes for CASSFLRPEQYF.

This clonotype came up many times. This chain links TRBV6-8 with TRBJ2-2; 8 bases are a match to TRBD2. Germline V lookup: CDR1 MNHGY, CDR2 SAAAGT. The CDR3 length is 14 residues. J gave up 1 base and V 6 bases, and 1 base lay outside the gene matches. This chain's CDR3 is CASRSGGNTGELFF. As DNA, the CDR3 is TGTGCCAGCAGGAGCGGGGGGAACACCGGGGAGCTGTTTTTT.

This clonotype was counted ten times or more. CDR3 amino acids: CASRGSYYNEQFF. Written as DNA, the CDR3 is TGTGCCAGTAGAGGGTCCTACTACAATGAGCAGTTCTTC. The rearrangement uses TRBV19 and TRBJ2-1; unclear D gene. This CDR3 is 13 amino acids long. The germline V gene encodes CDR1 LNHDA and CDR2 SQIVND (reference sequence). The V end lost 6 bases, the J end lost 3 bases, and 9 bases lay between the germline ends.

This sequence joins TRBV3-1 and TRBJ2-1; a possible D gene is TRBD2 (7 bases). The V and J ends lost 4 bases and 7 bases respectively, with 17 bases between them. Germline V gene lookup returns CDR1 LGHDT and CDR2 YNNKEL (reference sequence). The CDR3 has 15 amino acids. The chain's CDR3 is CASSREGGLKNEQFF. The CDR3 DNA is TGTGCCAGCAGCCGGGAGGGGGGATTAAAAAATGAGCAGTTCTTC.

This clonotype was seen many times. This chain connects TRBV12-3 or TRBV12-4 to TRBJ2-5; 7 nucleotides align to TRBD1. CDR3 length: 14 amino acids. V lost 6 bases, J lost 3 bases, and 7 bases stayed unmatched. CDR3 amino acids: CASSDWDSKETQYF. CDR3 nucleotides: TGTGCCAGCAGCGACTGGGACAGCAAAGAGACCCAGTACTTC.

This clonotype appeared many times. This chain joins TRBV2 and TRBJ1-1, with TRBD1 identical over 8 bases. Germline loops: CDR1 SNHLY, CDR2 FYNNEI. The J segment lost 4 bases and the V segment lost 4 bases, leaving 8 bases of the junction unmatched. The CDR3 contains 15 residues. The CDR3 loop is CASSASTGDATEAFF. The CDR3 DNA is TGTGCCAGCAGTGCCTCGACAGGGGATGCCACTGAAGCTTTCTTT.